Listed below are T cell receptor beta chains from one sample, sequenced in a study of cytomegalovirus exposure and HLA in healthy donors. Sequenced by immunoSEQ multiplex PCR; TCRdb stores in-frame clones only, minus some. The sample lists 140,000 to 150,000 clones, about 64% occurring once. Sequenced sample: PBMCs. These receptors all come from a man between 60 and 75 years old in good health and CMV-seronegative. CDR3s include the opening cysteine and the closing phenylalanine or tryptophan. D genes are given only for firm matches. Size tells how often a clone was seen (once, few, many) or the class of an expanded clone, and some rows leave it out.

j_gene: TRBJ2-1
v_gene: TRBV9
d_gene: .
abundance: .
CDR3nt: TGTGCCAGCAGCGTAGCTTCCGGGATCACGAACAATGAGCAGTTCTTC
CDR3aa: CASSVASGITNNEQFF

j_gene: TRBJ1-5
v_gene: TRBV28
d_gene: TRBD1
abundance: .
CDR3nt: TGTGCCAGCAGTTTATTACAGGGGTATAGCAATCAGCCCCAGCATTTT
CDR3aa: CASSLLQGYSNQPQHF

j_gene: TRBJ2-3
v_gene: TRBV27
d_gene: .
abundance: .
CDR3nt: TGTGCCAGCAGTTTTTTGGCGGGGATCAGCACAGATACGCAGTATTTT
CDR3aa: CASSFLAGISTDTQYF

j_gene: TRBJ2-7
v_gene: TRBV5-1
d_gene: .
abundance: .
CDR3nt: TGCGCCAGCAGCTCCAGGGGAGATCACGAGCAGTACTTC
CDR3aa: CASSSRGDHEQYF

j_gene: TRBJ1-1
v_gene: TRBV5-1
d_gene: .
abundance: .
CDR3nt: TGCGCCAGCAGCTTAATCGGGAGTATGAACACTGAAGCTTTCTTT
CDR3aa: CASSLIGSMNTEAFF

j_gene: TRBJ1-1
v_gene: TRBV6-6
d_gene: .
abundance: .
CDR3nt: TGTGCCAGCAGTTATACACAGAACACTGAAGCTTTCTTT
CDR3aa: CASSYTQNTEAFF

j_gene: TRBJ1-5
v_gene: TRBV28
d_gene: .
abundance: .
CDR3nt: TGTGCCAGCCTAGGGGGGGATGGTCAGCCCCAGCATTTT
CDR3aa: CASLGGDGQPQHF

j_gene: TRBJ1-4
v_gene: TRBV30
d_gene: TRBD1
abundance: .
CDR3nt: TGTGCCTGGAGAGTACAGGGGCGCGATTTCGACAAACTGTTTTTT
CDR3aa: CAWRVQGRDFDKLFF

j_gene: TRBJ2-4
v_gene: TRBV6-5
d_gene: .
abundance: .
CDR3nt: TGTGCCAGCAGTCCCGGACAGAGAAACATTCAGTACTTC
CDR3aa: CASSPGQRNIQYF

j_gene: TRBJ2-3
v_gene: TRBV6-4
d_gene: TRBD1
abundance: .
CDR3nt: TGTGCCAGCAAGGGGGCCTTACCGACTATCACAGATACGCAGTATTTT
CDR3aa: CASKGALPTITDTQYF

j_gene: TRBJ1-2
v_gene: TRBV18
d_gene: .
abundance: .
CDR3nt: TGTGCCAGCTCACCACTTTTAGAGAATGGCTACACCTTC
CDR3aa: CASSPLLENGYTF

j_gene: TRBJ2-7
v_gene: TRBV5-1
d_gene: TRBD1
abundance: few
CDR3nt: TGCGCCAGCGGAAGTGCAGGGGGTTCGTCCTACGAGCAGTACTTC
CDR3aa: CASGSAGGSSYEQYF

j_gene: TRBJ1-5
v_gene: TRBV28
d_gene: TRBD1
abundance: .
CDR3nt: TGTGCCAGCAGGTTTCGAACGGACAGGGGACAGCCCCAGCATTTT
CDR3aa: CASRFRTDRGQPQHF

j_gene: TRBJ1-4
v_gene: TRBV28
d_gene: .
abundance: .
CDR3nt: TGTGCCAGCAGTTTTTCCACTACTGAAAAACTGTTTTTT
CDR3aa: CASSFSTTEKLFF

j_gene: TRBJ1-5
v_gene: TRBV30
d_gene: .
abundance: .
CDR3nt: TGTGCCTGGAGTGTGGGCGAAAATCAGCCCCAGCATTTT
CDR3aa: CAWSVGENQPQHF

j_gene: TRBJ2-1
v_gene: TRBV10-3
d_gene: .
abundance: .
CDR3nt: TGTGCCATCAGTAGACTAGTCAAAGGCAATGAGCAGTTCTTC
CDR3aa: CAISRLVKGNEQFF

j_gene: TRBJ1-5
v_gene: TRBV7-9
d_gene: TRBD1
abundance: once
CDR3nt: TGTGCCAGCAGCGGACGACAGGGAGGAGGGGTTAGCAATCAGCCCCAGCATTTT
CDR3aa: CASSGRQGGGVSNQPQHF

j_gene: TRBJ1-2
v_gene: TRBV5-4
d_gene: .
abundance: .
CDR3nt: TGTGCCAGCAGCTTGGATGGGGCCTATGGCTACACCTTC
CDR3aa: CASSLDGAYGYTF

j_gene: TRBJ2-1
v_gene: TRBV27
d_gene: TRBD2
abundance: .
CDR3nt: TGTGCCAGCTCCCCTCGACTAGCGGGGGACAATGAGCAGTTCTTC
CDR3aa: CASSPRLAGDNEQFF

j_gene: TRBJ1-1
v_gene: TRBV7-9
d_gene: TRBD1
abundance: .
CDR3nt: TGTGCCAGCAGCTTACACAGGGGGCTGAACACTGAAGCTTTCTTT
CDR3aa: CASSLHRGLNTEAFF

j_gene: TRBJ1-1
v_gene: TRBV6-5
d_gene: .
abundance: .
CDR3nt: TGTGCCAGCACCTTACTCCCGGGATCTGAAGCTTTCTTT
CDR3aa: CASTLLPGSEAFF

j_gene: TRBJ1-3
v_gene: TRBV7-8
d_gene: .
abundance: .
CDR3nt: TGTGCCAGCAGCTCTACCTCCCCGATAAACTCTGGAAACACCATATATTTT
CDR3aa: CASSSTSPINSGNTIYF

j_gene: TRBJ2-7
v_gene: TRBV9
d_gene: TRBD1
abundance: .
CDR3nt: TGTGCCAGCAGCCTACAGGGGGCAGAAGAGCAGTACTTC
CDR3aa: CASSLQGAEEQYF

j_gene: TRBJ1-3
v_gene: TRBV11-2
d_gene: .
abundance: .
CDR3nt: TGTGCCAGCAGCTCGGGACTGCTCTCTGGAAACACCATATATTTT
CDR3aa: CASSSGLLSGNTIYF

j_gene: TRBJ2-2
v_gene: TRBV19
d_gene: .
abundance: .
CDR3nt: TGTGCCAGTAGTATGAGCGCCCTAAACACCGGGGAGCTGTTTTTT
CDR3aa: CASSMSALNTGELFF

j_gene: TRBJ1-1
v_gene: TRBV6-5
d_gene: TRBD1
abundance: .
CDR3nt: TGTGCCAGCAGTTACCCTACGGGACAGGGGAACACTGAAGCTTTCTTT
CDR3aa: CASSYPTGQGNTEAFF

j_gene: TRBJ1-2
v_gene: TRBV7-8
d_gene: .
abundance: .
CDR3nt: TGTGCCAGCAGCTCTAGCAGGGAGGGGGTTAATGGCTACACCTTC
CDR3aa: CASSSSREGVNGYTF

j_gene: TRBJ1-6
v_gene: TRBV27
d_gene: .
abundance: few
CDR3nt: TGTGCCAGCAGCCTAGGTGTTAGGGAAACCGGGACACTGAATTCACCCCTCCACTTT
CDR3aa: CASSLGVRETGTLNSPLHF

j_gene: TRBJ1-5
v_gene: TRBV30
d_gene: .
abundance: .
CDR3nt: TGTGCCTCAAGTGACGGGGGATCTCAGCCCCAGCATTTT
CDR3aa: CASSDGGSQPQHF

j_gene: TRBJ2-7
v_gene: TRBV5-1
d_gene: .
abundance: .
CDR3nt: TGCGCCAGCAGCTTGGAACAGGGACGAGGTGATGAGGTGGCCGAGCAGTACTTC
CDR3aa: CASSLEQGRGDEVAEQYF

j_gene: TRBJ1-6
v_gene: TRBV11-3
d_gene: .
abundance: .
CDR3nt: TGTGCCAGCAGCTTGGACAGCAATTCACCCCTCCACTTT
CDR3aa: CASSLDSNSPLHF

j_gene: TRBJ1-4
v_gene: TRBV18
d_gene: .
abundance: .
CDR3nt: TGTGCCAGCTCACCGAGGCCGGATAGTGAAAAACTGTTTTTT
CDR3aa: CASSPRPDSEKLFF

j_gene: TRBJ2-5
v_gene: TRBV5-4
d_gene: .
abundance: .
CDR3nt: TGTGCCAGCAGCTTTGACAGAGTAGAGACCCAGTACTTC
CDR3aa: CASSFDRVETQYF

j_gene: TRBJ2-1
v_gene: TRBV4-3
d_gene: TRBD2
abundance: .
CDR3nt: TGCGCCAGCAGTATAGCGGGAGGGGGGGATGAGCAGTTCTTC
CDR3aa: CASSIAGGGDEQFF

j_gene: TRBJ2-3
v_gene: TRBV7-2
d_gene: TRBD2
abundance: .
CDR3nt: TGTGCCAGCAGCCTACTCTTAGCGGGAGGGAGGACAGATACGCAGTATTTT
CDR3aa: CASSLLLAGGRTDTQYF

j_gene: TRBJ1-1
v_gene: TRBV10-2
d_gene: .
abundance: .
CDR3nt: TGCGCCAGCAGTACCCATGAGACTGAAGCTTTCTTT
CDR3aa: CASSTHETEAFF

j_gene: TRBJ2-1
v_gene: TRBV2
d_gene: TRBD2
abundance: once
CDR3nt: TGTGCCAGCAAGCGCGGGAGGGGGGGGAATGAGCAGTTCTTC
CDR3aa: CASKRGRGGNEQFF

j_gene: TRBJ2-7
v_gene: TRBV5-6
d_gene: .
abundance: .
CDR3nt: TGTGCCAGCAGCTTACGAGGGAGGCCCTACGAGCAGTACTTC
CDR3aa: CASSLRGRPYEQYF

j_gene: TRBJ2-5
v_gene: TRBV28
d_gene: .
abundance: few
CDR3nt: TGTGCCAGCAAAAACCCCCCGGGACACCAGTACTTC
CDR3aa: CASKNPPGHQYF

j_gene: TRBJ2-3
v_gene: TRBV5-1
d_gene: TRBD2
abundance: few
CDR3nt: TGCGCCAGCAGCTTGACTGGACTAGCGGGAGACACAGATACGCAGTATTTT
CDR3aa: CASSLTGLAGDTDTQYF

j_gene: TRBJ2-7
v_gene: TRBV7-2
d_gene: .
abundance: .
CDR3nt: TGTGCCAGCAGCAACGGGGCTAGCGCTCCCTACGAGCAGTACTTC
CDR3aa: CASSNGASAPYEQYF

j_gene: TRBJ1-1
v_gene: TRBV7-3
d_gene: .
abundance: .
CDR3nt: TGTGCCAGCAGCTTAAGACGGGACACTGAAGCTTTCTTT
CDR3aa: CASSLRRDTEAFF

j_gene: TRBJ2-1
v_gene: TRBV14
d_gene: TRBD2
abundance: once
CDR3nt: TGTGCCAGCAGCCTTGGACTAGCGGGACTGGGGAATGAGCAGTTCTTC
CDR3aa: CASSLGLAGLGNEQFF

j_gene: TRBJ2-7
v_gene: TRBV7-2
d_gene: TRBD2
abundance: few
CDR3nt: TGTGCCAGCAGCTCCGGACAGCCGGGACTAGCGGGAGACGAGCAGTACTTC
CDR3aa: CASSSGQPGLAGDEQYF

j_gene: TRBJ1-1
v_gene: TRBV4-2
d_gene: .
abundance: .
CDR3nt: TGTGCCAGCACGTGGAGCAGGGTGAACACTGAAGCTTTCTTT
CDR3aa: CASTWSRVNTEAFF

j_gene: TRBJ2-1
v_gene: TRBV30
d_gene: .
abundance: .
CDR3nt: TGTGCCTGGAGTGTACAGGTGCGGGGTGAGCAGTTCTTC
CDR3aa: CAWSVQVRGEQFF

j_gene: TRBJ1-6
v_gene: TRBV27
d_gene: TRBD1
abundance: .
CDR3nt: TGTGCCAGCAGTTTATCCCCGACAGGGGCGGATAATTCACCCCTCCACTTT
CDR3aa: CASSLSPTGADNSPLHF

j_gene: TRBJ2-1
v_gene: TRBV13
d_gene: TRBD1
abundance: .
CDR3nt: TGTGCCAGCAGCTTAGGGCCAGGGGGATTTGGTGAGCAGTTCTTC
CDR3aa: CASSLGPGGFGEQFF

j_gene: TRBJ2-1
v_gene: TRBV7-9
d_gene: TRBD2
abundance: .
CDR3nt: TGTGCCAGCAGCCCCCGGCTGCTAGCGGGAGGGGATGAGCAGTTCTTC
CDR3aa: CASSPRLLAGGDEQFF

j_gene: TRBJ1-3
v_gene: TRBV28
d_gene: .
abundance: .
CDR3nt: TGTGCCAGCAGTAGCACAGGACAGAACTCTGGAAACACCATATATTTT
CDR3aa: CASSSTGQNSGNTIYF

j_gene: TRBJ1-3
v_gene: TRBV6-1
d_gene: .
abundance: .
CDR3nt: TGTGCCAGCAGGCGCGCGGGGGGAGGCGGTAACACCATATATTTT
CDR3aa: CASRRAGGGGNTIYF